The 22 T cell receptor beta chains given below trace back to one sample, sequenced in a study of control samples from healthy donors and cancer patients. Produced via immunoSEQ multiplex PCR; TCRdb's table is partial and in-frame only. The sample yields around 90,000 clones, about 85% seen once. Sequenced material: blood. Receptor source: a woman aged 40 to 55 in good health.

This chain connects TRBV10-3 to TRBJ2-2, with D possibly TRBD1 on 6 matching bases. Trimming took off 8 bases at V and 3 bases at J, with 13 bases between the two ends. CDR1 and CDR2 from the germline V gene are ENHRY and SYGVKD. The CDR3 runs 14 residues. The CDR3 DNA reads as TGTGCCATCCCTAGGGACATGGACACCGGGGAGCTGTTTTTT. The encoded protein is CAIPRDMDTGELFF.

The rearrangement uses TRBV5-1 and TRBJ2-7; D is unresolved. CDR1 and CDR2 (germline): SGHRS, YFSETQ. V lost 5 bases and J lost 6, with 21 bases in between. The CDR3 is 15 residues long. CDR3 in amino acids: CASSPRWGEVREQYF. The DNA of the CDR3 is TGCGCCAGCAGTCCCCGTTGGGGTGAGGTTCGCGAGCAGTACTTC.

The V gene is TRBV4-2, the J gene TRBJ1-2; 7 positions match TRBD1. Unmatched junction bases numbered 8, after V lost 2 bases and J lost 8 bases. The CDR3 loop spans 14 amino acids. From germline, CDR1 is LGHNA and CDR2 YNFKEQ. CDR3 amino acids: CASSQTDRVGGYTF. Written as DNA, the CDR3 is TGTGCCAGCAGCCAAACCGACAGGGTCGGAGGCTACACCTTC.

This chain connects TRBV5-4 to TRBJ1-2, with D uncertain. CDR1 and CDR2 from the germline V gene are SGHNT and YYREEE (reference sequence). The CDR3 consists of 14 residues. Trimming stripped 0 bases from V and 2 bases from J, with 8 bases between. CDR3 protein: CASSLGAQNYGYTF. The CDR3 region has the DNA TGTGCCAGCAGCTTGGGAGCACAAAACTATGGCTACACCTTC.

This clone has only a few counts. The rearrangement uses TRBV3-1 (or the pseudogene TRBV3-2) and TRBJ1-2, with 8 bases that match TRBD1. Germline lookup yields CDR1 LGHDT and CDR2 YNNKEL (reference sequence). The V segment lost 4 bases and the J segment 3 bases; nucleotides outside the gene matches: 1. The CDR3 is made up of 13 amino acids. Written as DNA, the CDR3 is TGTGCCAGCAGCCCGACAGGGGACTATGGCTACACCTTC. Translated, it gives CASSPTGDYGYTF.

J is TRBJ2-5 and V is TRBV3-1 (or the pseudogene TRBV3-2), with D perhaps given as TRBD1 or TRBD2 (5 bases each). Germline assignment: CDR1 LGHDT and CDR2 YNNKEL (reference sequence). Trimming shortened V by 6 bases and J by 1 base, and 21 bases separated the two germline ends. The CDR3 loop spans 17 amino acids. The CDR3 DNA sequence: TGTGCCAGCAGTTTAAGAGGGGCCGATCCCTTCCAAGAGACCCAGTACTTC. Residues: CASSLRGADPFQETQYF.

This chain links TRBV3-1 (or the pseudogene TRBV3-2) with TRBJ1-2; tentatively, D is TRBD1 (6 bases). Looked up from germline, CDR1 is LGHDT and CDR2 is YNNKEL (reference sequence). The V end lost 4 bases, the J end lost 8 bases, and 17 bases lay between the germline ends. This CDR3 region has 14 residues. The CDR3 sequence: CASSPRGGGLGYTF. The CDR3 nucleotides read TGTGCCAGCAGCCCCCGAGGGGGGGGTTTGGGCTACACCTTC.

V gene TRBV6-6 combines with J gene TRBJ1-1; perhaps TRBD1 as D (6 bases). Germline V gene lookup returns CDR1 MNHNY and CDR2 SVGAGI (reference sequence). Trimming cost V 1 base and J 8 bases, with 8 bases left between them. The CDR3 runs to 12 residues. The CDR3 coding sequence is TGTGCCAGCAGTTACTTGGACAGAGAAGCTTTCTTT. Encoded protein: CASSYLDREAFF.

This sequence joins TRBV6-5 and TRBJ1-5; a possible D gene is TRBD1 (5 bases). V gave up 0 bases and J gave up 5 bases, with 8 bases separating them. The length of the CDR3 is 14 residues. CDR1 MNHEY and CDR2 SVGAGI come from the germline V gene. Written as DNA, the CDR3 is TGTGCCAGCAGTTACTCTAGGGGAGATCAGCCCCAGCATTTT. Translation: CASSYSRGDQPQHF.

This clone was detected a few times. The chain recombines TRBV10-3 with TRBJ2-7; D remains ambiguous. With 0 bases removed from V and 4 bases from J, the gap between germline ends came to 13 bases. The CDR3 is 15 residues long. Germline CDR1 reads ENHRY; CDR2 reads SYGVKD. CDR3: CAISESTETGYEQYF. CDR3 bases: TGTGCCATCAGTGAGTCGACGGAAACCGGGTACGAGCAGTACTTC.

The rearrangement joins TRBV5-1 to TRBJ2-3; maybe TRBD1 (6 bases). CDR1 is SGHRS and CDR2 is YFSETQ in the germline V gene. The ends were cut back, 1 base at V and 4 bases at J, with 16 bases in the middle. CDR3 length: 16 amino acids. The CDR3 loop reads CASSLQAGDLSDTQYF. The DNA of the CDR3 is TGCGCCAGCAGCTTGCAAGCAGGGGATCTTTCAGATACGCAGTATTTT.

This chain uses TRBV12-5 with TRBJ2-7, with 8 bases matching TRBD1. Germline V gives CDR1 LGHNT, CDR2 FRNRAP. This CDR3 spans 16 amino acids. V shed 3 bases, J shed 1 base, and the junction held 8 bases outside the gene matches. CDR3 sequence (DNA): TGTGCTAGTGGTTTTCGAGGGACAGGTCGGTCCTACGAGCAGTACTTC. Translated: CASGFRGTGRSYEQYF. Full variable domain (missing parts from reference TRBV12-5 and TRBJ2-7): DARVTQTPRHKVTEMGQEVTMRCQPILGHNTVFWYRQTMMQGLELLAYFRNRAPLDDSGMPKDRFSAEMPDATLATLKIQPSEPRDSAVYFCASGFRGTGRSYEQYFGPGTRLTVT.

Written as DNA, the CDR3 is TGTGCTAGTGGTTTGGTACTGGGGCGGACCTCTGGAAACACCATATATTTT. It translates to CASGLVLGRTSGNTIYF. The chain recombines TRBV12-5 with TRBJ1-3; the D gene is possibly TRBD1 (5 bases). V was pared by 0 bases and J by 0 bases, with 12 bases between. Germline CDR1 reads LGHNT; CDR2 reads FRNRAP. The CDR3 runs 17 residues.

This chain connects TRBV7-6 to TRBJ2-3, with 8 bases matching TRBD1. The V gene's germline CDR1 is SGHVS and CDR2 FNYEAQ. The CDR3 length is 15 residues. Trimming at V came to 5 bases and at J to 5 bases, leaving 9 bases not matched to a gene. The CDR3 DNA sequence: TGTGCCAGCAGCCCCCGGACAGGGTCAGGAGATACGCAGTATTTT. This codes for CASSPRTGSGDTQYF. Supplemented by reference TRBV7-6 and TRBJ2-3, the full variable domain reads GAGVSQSPRYKVTKRGQDVALRCDPISGHVSLYWYRQALGQGPEFLTYFNYEAQQDKSGLPNDRFSAERPEGSISTLTIQRTEQRDSAMYRCASSPRTGSGDTQYFGPGTRLTVL.

The chain recombines TRBV6-5 with TRBJ1-1, with 8 bases fitting TRBD1. Germline values: CDR1 MNHEY, CDR2 SVGAGI. The CDR3 is 15 amino acids. J was trimmed by 4 bases and V by 8 bases; bases with no gene match: 12. The CDR3: CASRSGQGKFTEAFF. The CDR3 region has the DNA TGTGCCAGCCGAAGCGGACAGGGAAAGTTCACTGAAGCTTTCTTT.

This chain links TRBV6-5 with TRBJ1-4; a possible D gene is TRBD1 (5 bases). Germline V gene data show CDR1 as MNHEY and CDR2 as SVGAGI. This CDR3 region has 14 residues. Between the trimmed V and J ends, which lost 2 bases and 8 bases, there was a span of 12 bases. As DNA, the CDR3 is TGTGCCAGCAGTTACCAGGGAGGATGGGAAAAACTGTTTTTT. Translated, it gives CASSYQGGWEKLFF.

The chain is built from TRBV30 and TRBJ1-6; no definite D call. Germline assignment: CDR1 GTSNPN and CDR2 SVGIG (reference sequence). There are 13 residues in the CDR3. CDR3 residues: CVCISSYNSPLHF. DNA for the CDR3: TGTGTCTGCATAAGCTCCTATAATTCACCCCTCCACTTT.

V usage is TRBV30 and J usage is TRBJ2-7; D remains unclear. The CDR3 is 16 amino acids. CDR1 and CDR2 from the germline V gene are GTSNPN and SVGIG (reference sequence). V was cut by 2 bases and J by 0 bases, with 17 bases left in between. CDR3 region: CAWSFPLRISSYEQYF. DNA for the CDR3: TGTGCCTGGAGTTTTCCCCTACGAATTAGCTCCTACGAGCAGTACTTC.

CDR3 sequence reads: CASHAKMGGELFF. CDR3 DNA sequence: TGTGCCAGCCATGCCAAAATGGGCGGGGAGCTGTTTTTT. The V gene is TRBV2, the J gene TRBJ2-2; D gene uncertain. V gave up 8 bases and J gave up 7 bases, with 14 bases separating them. This CDR3 has 13 residues. Germline CDR1 reads SNHLY; CDR2 reads FYNNEI.

The V and J genes are TRBV2 and TRBJ2-7, with 8 bases lining up with TRBD1. The trim removed 6 bases at V and 3 bases at J, leaving 4 bases unmatched. CDR1 is SNHLY, CDR2 FYNNEI, per germline. The CDR3 runs 13 residues. CDR3 DNA sequence: TGTGCCAGCAGCCTCGGACAGGGCTACGAGCAGTACTTC. This encodes CASSLGQGYEQYF.

This chain uses TRBV20-1 with TRBJ1-2, with D unclear. This CDR3 region has 14 residues. From germline, CDR1 is DFQATT and CDR2 SNEGSKA (reference sequence). Trimming removed 3 bases at V and 8 bases at J, with 19 bases between. This chain's CDR3 is CSASADYDPSGYTF. The CDR3 coding sequence is TGCAGTGCTAGTGCAGACTATGATCCCTCCGGCTACACCTTC.

The V gene is TRBV30, the J gene TRBJ2-1, with 11 bases identical to TRBD2. The CDR3 extends over 14 amino acids. J gave up 6 bases and V 2 bases, and 3 bases lay outside the gene matches. The V gene's germline CDR1 is GTSNPN and CDR2 SVGIG (reference sequence). As DNA, the CDR3 is TGTGCCTGGAGTATAGCGGGGGGGACCAATGAGCAGTTCTTC. Translated, it gives CAWSIAGGTNEQFF.